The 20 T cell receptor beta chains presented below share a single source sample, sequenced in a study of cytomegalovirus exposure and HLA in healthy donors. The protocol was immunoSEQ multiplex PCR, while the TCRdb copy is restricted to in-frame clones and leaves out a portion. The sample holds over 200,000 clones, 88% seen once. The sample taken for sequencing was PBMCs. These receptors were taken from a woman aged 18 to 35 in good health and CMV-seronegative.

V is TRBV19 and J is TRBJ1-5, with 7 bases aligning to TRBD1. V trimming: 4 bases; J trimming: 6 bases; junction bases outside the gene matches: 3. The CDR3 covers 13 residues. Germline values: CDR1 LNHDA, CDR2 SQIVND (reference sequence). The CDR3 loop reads CASSTGGGQPQHF. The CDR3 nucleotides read TGTGCCAGTAGTACAGGGGGAGGTCAGCCCCAGCATTTT.

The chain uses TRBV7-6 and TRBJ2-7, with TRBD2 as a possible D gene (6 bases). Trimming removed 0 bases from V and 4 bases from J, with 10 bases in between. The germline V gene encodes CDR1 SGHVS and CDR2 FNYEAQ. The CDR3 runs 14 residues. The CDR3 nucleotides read TGTGCCAGCAGCTTAGCGGGAGGTGGTTACGAGCAGTACTTC. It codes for CASSLAGGGYEQYF.

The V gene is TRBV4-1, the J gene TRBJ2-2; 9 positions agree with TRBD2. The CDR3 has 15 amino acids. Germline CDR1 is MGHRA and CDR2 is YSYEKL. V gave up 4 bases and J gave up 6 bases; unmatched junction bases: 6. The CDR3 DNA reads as TGCGCCAGCAGCCCATTACTAGCGGGCGCCGGGGAGCTGTTTTTT. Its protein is CASSPLLAGAGELFF.

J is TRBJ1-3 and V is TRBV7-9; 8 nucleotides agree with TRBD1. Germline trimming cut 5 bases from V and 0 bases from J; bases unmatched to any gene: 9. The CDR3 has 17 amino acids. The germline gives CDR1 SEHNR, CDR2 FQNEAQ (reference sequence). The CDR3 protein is CASSTGQGFISGNTIYF. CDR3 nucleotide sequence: TGTGCCAGCAGCACTGGACAGGGCTTCATCTCTGGAAACACCATATATTTT.

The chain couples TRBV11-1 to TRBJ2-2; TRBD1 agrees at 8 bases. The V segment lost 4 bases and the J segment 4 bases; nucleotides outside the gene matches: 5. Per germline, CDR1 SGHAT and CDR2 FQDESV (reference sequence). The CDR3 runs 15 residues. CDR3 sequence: CASSSYTGGTGELFF. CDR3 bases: TGTGCCAGCAGCTCTTATACAGGGGGCACCGGGGAGCTGTTTTTT.

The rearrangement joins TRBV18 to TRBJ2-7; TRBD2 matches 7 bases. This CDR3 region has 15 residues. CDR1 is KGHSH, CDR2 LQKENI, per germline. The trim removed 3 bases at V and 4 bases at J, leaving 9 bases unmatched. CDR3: CASSPGKTSWYEQYF. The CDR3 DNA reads TGTGCCAGCTCACCGGGTAAGACTAGCTGGTACGAGCAGTACTTC.

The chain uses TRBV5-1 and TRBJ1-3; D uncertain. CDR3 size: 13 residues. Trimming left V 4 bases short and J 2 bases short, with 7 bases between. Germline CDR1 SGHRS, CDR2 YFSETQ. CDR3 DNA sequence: TGCGCCAGCAGCCTTAGCACTGGAAACACCATATATTTT. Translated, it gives CASSLSTGNTIYF.

CDR3 coding DNA: TGCGCCAGCAGCGTAACTAGCGGGAGGATAACAGATACGCAGTATTTT. The encoded protein is CASSVTSGRITDTQYF. V and J are TRBV4-1 and TRBJ2-3; 12 bases line up with TRBD2. Trimming removed 5 bases from V and 3 bases from J; junction bases left unmatched: 6. Germline CDR1 and CDR2: MGHRA and YSYEKL. The CDR3 runs to 16 residues.

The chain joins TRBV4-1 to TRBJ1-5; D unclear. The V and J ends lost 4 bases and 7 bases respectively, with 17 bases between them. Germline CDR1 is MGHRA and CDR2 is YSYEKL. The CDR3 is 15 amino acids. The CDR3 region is CASSPVAGLGQPQHF. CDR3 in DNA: TGCGCCAGCAGCCCGGTTGCGGGGTTGGGGCAGCCCCAGCATTTT.

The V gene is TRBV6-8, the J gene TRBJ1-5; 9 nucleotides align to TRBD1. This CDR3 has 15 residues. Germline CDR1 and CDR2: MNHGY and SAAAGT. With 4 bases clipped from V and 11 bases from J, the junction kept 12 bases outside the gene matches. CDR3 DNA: TGTGCCAGCAGTTCATCTCACCGGGACAGGGAGACCCAGCATTTT. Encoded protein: CASSSSHRDRETQHF.

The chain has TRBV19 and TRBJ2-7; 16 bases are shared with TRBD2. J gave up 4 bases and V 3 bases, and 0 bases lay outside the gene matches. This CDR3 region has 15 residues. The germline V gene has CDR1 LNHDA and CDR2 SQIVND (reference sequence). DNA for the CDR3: TGTGCCAGTAGTATGGGACTAGCGGGAGGGTACGAGCAGTACTTC. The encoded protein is CASSMGLAGGYEQYF.

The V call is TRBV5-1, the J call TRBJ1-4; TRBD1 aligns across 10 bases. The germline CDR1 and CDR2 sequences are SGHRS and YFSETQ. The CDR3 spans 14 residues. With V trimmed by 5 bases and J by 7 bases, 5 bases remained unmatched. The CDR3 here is CASRTGGSSEKLFF. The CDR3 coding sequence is TGCGCCAGCAGGACAGGGGGCTCTAGTGAAAAACTGTTTTTT.

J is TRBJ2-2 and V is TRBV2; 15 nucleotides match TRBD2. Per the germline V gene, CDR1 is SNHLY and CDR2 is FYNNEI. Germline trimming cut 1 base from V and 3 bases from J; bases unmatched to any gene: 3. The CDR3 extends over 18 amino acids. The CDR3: CASSEGGLAGGHTGELFF. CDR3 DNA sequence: TGTGCCAGCAGTGAAGGGGGACTAGCGGGAGGACACACCGGGGAGCTGTTTTTT.

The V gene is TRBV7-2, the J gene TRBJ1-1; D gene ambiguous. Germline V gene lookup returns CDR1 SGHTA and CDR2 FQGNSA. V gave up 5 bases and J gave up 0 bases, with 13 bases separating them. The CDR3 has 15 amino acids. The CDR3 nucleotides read TGTGCCAGCAGCAAGGGAGGTATTATGAACACTGAAGCTTTCTTT. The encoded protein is CASSKGGIMNTEAFF.

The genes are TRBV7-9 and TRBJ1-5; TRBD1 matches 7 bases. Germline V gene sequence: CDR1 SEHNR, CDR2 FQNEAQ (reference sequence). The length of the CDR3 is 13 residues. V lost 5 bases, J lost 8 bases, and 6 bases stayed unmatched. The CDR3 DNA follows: TGTGCCAGCAGCCCTACAGGGGATGAGCCCCAGCATTTT. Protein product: CASSPTGDEPQHF.

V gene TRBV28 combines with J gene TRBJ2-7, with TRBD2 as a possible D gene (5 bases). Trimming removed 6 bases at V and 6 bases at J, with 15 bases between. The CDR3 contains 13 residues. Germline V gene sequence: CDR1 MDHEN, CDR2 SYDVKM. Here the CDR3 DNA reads TGTGCCAGCAGCCGGGTTATACTAGGCGAGCAGTACTTC. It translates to CASSRVILGEQYF. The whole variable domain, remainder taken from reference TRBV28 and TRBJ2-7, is DVKVTQSSRYLVKRTGEKVFLECVQDMDHENMFWYRQDPGLGLRLIYFSYDVKMKEKGDIPEGYSVSREKKERFSLILESASTNQTSMYLCASSRVILGEQYFGPGTRLTVT.

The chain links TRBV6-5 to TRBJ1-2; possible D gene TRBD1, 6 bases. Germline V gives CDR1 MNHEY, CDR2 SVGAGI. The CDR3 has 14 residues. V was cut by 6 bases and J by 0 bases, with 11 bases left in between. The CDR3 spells CASRQGSSNYGYTF. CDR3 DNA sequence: TGTGCCAGCAGACAGGGATCCTCTAACTATGGCTACACCTTC.

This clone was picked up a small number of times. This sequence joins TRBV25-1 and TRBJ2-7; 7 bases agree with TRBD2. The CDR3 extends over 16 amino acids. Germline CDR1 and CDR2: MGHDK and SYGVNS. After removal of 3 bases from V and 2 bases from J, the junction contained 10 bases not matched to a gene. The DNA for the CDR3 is TGTGCCAGCAGTGACCCCCGGCGGGGGTCCCCCTACGAGCAGTACTTC. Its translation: CASSDPRRGSPYEQYF.

CDR3 protein: CASSQEGTGTYEQYF. As DNA, the CDR3 is TGCGCCAGCAGCCAAGAAGGGACAGGGACGTACGAGCAGTACTTC. The genes are TRBV4-1 and TRBJ2-7; TRBD1 matches 9 bases. Unmatched junction bases numbered 4, after V lost 0 bases and J lost 4 bases. Germline V lookup: CDR1 MGHRA, CDR2 YSYEKL. The CDR3 extends over 15 amino acids.

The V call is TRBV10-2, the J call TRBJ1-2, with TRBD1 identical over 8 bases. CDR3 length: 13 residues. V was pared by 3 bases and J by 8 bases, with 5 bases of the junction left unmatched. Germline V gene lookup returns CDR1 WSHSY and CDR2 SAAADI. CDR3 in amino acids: CASSDPGGRGYTF. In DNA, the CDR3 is TGCGCCAGCAGTGACCCAGGGGGCCGGGGCTACACCTTC.